Listed below are T cell receptor beta chains from one sample, sequenced in a study of cytomegalovirus exposure and HLA in healthy donors. The method was immunoSEQ multiplex PCR; TCRdb's version includes in-frame clones alone and lacks a portion of them. The data contain about 130,000 clones, 77% of them singletons. Specimen: PBMCs. The receptors shown here come from a man aged 30 to 45 in good health and CMV-seronegative. CDR3s include the opening cysteine and the closing phenylalanine or tryptophan. Each record gives: J gene, D gene, clone size, V gene, CDR3 length, CDR3 DNA, CDR3 protein. A D gene is named only where the DNA matches it firmly. Some rows have no size entry. The others give once, few or many, or a class for an expanded clone.

J gene: TRBJ1-2; D gene: .; clone size: few; V gene: TRBV6-5; CDR3 length: 15; CDR3 DNA: TGTGCCAGCAGTTACTCAGCAGGGGTCCCCTATGGCTACACCTTC; CDR3 protein: CASSYSAGVPYGYTF
J gene: TRBJ2-7; D gene: TRBD1; clone size: .; V gene: TRBV10-3; CDR3 length: 15; CDR3 DNA: TGTGCCATCAGTGAGACGTCCCGGGACAGTCACGAGCAGTACTTC; CDR3 protein: CAISETSRDSHEQYF
J gene: TRBJ1-1; D gene: TRBD1; clone size: once; V gene: TRBV27; CDR3 length: 14; CDR3 DNA: TGTGCCAGCAGTGAGGGCAGGGGGAGCGCTGAAGCTTTCTTT; CDR3 protein: CASSEGRGSAEAFF
J gene: TRBJ2-3; D gene: TRBD2; clone size: .; V gene: TRBV30; CDR3 length: 16; CDR3 DNA: TGTGCCTGGAGTGGGACGACTAGCGGGAGGTCAGATACGCAGTATTTT; CDR3 protein: CAWSGTTSGRSDTQYF
J gene: TRBJ2-7; D gene: TRBD1; clone size: .; V gene: TRBV5-1; CDR3 length: 12; CDR3 DNA: TGCGCCAGCAGCCCAGGGGGTAACGAGCAGTACTTC; CDR3 protein: CASSPGGNEQYF
J gene: TRBJ2-2; D gene: .; clone size: .; V gene: TRBV7-8; CDR3 length: 13; CDR3 DNA: TGTGCCAGCAGCGGGGGCGCTAAAGGGGAGCTGTTTTTT; CDR3 protein: CASSGGAKGELFF
J gene: TRBJ2-3; D gene: TRBD1; clone size: few; V gene: TRBV12-5; CDR3 length: 17; CDR3 DNA: TGTGCTAGTGGTTTGGCCCAGGGACAGGGGAGCACAGATACGCAGTATTTT; CDR3 protein: CASGLAQGQGSTDTQYF
J gene: TRBJ2-7; D gene: TRBD2; clone size: .; V gene: TRBV6-1; CDR3 length: 14; CDR3 DNA: TGTGCCAGCAGAGGTATTAGCGGGACGGGCGAGCAGTACTTC; CDR3 protein: CASRGISGTGEQYF
J gene: TRBJ2-1; D gene: .; clone size: .; V gene: TRBV6-4; CDR3 length: 15; CDR3 DNA: TGTGCCAGCAGTGACTCCGGAGGGACGAACAATGAGCAGTTCTTC; CDR3 protein: CASSDSGGTNNEQFF
J gene: TRBJ1-1; D gene: .; clone size: .; V gene: TRBV5-4; CDR3 length: 15; CDR3 DNA: TGTGCCAGCAGCTACCGTTGGGGGGTGGGCACTGAAGCTTTCTTT; CDR3 protein: CASSYRWGVGTEAFF
J gene: TRBJ1-1; D gene: .; clone size: .; V gene: TRBV10-3; CDR3 length: 14; CDR3 DNA: TGTGCCATCAGGGGGACTGTTGAGAACACTGAAGCTTTCTTT; CDR3 protein: CAIRGTVENTEAFF
J gene: TRBJ2-1; D gene: .; clone size: .; V gene: TRBV15; CDR3 length: 14; CDR3 DNA: TGTGCCACCAGCAGAGAGTGGGGACTGGTTGAGCAGTTCTTC; CDR3 protein: CATSREWGLVEQFF
J gene: TRBJ1-2; D gene: .; clone size: .; V gene: TRBV5-1; CDR3 length: 13; CDR3 DNA: TGCGCCAGCAGCTTGCCGGGGAACTATGGCTACACCTTC; CDR3 protein: CASSLPGNYGYTF
J gene: TRBJ2-2; D gene: .; clone size: .; V gene: TRBV5-1; CDR3 length: 14; CDR3 DNA: TGCGCCAGCAGCTTGTCAGGGACAACCGGGGAGCTGTTTTTT; CDR3 protein: CASSLSGTTGELFF
J gene: TRBJ2-5; D gene: .; clone size: .; V gene: TRBV19; CDR3 length: 13; CDR3 DNA: TGTGCCAGTAGGCACAGGGATCAGGAGACCCAGTACTTC; CDR3 protein: CASRHRDQETQYF
J gene: TRBJ2-7; D gene: TRBD2; clone size: few; V gene: TRBV6-1; CDR3 length: 13; CDR3 DNA: TGTGCCACCCAAGCGGGAGTCTCCTACGAGCAGTACTTC; CDR3 protein: CATQAGVSYEQYF
J gene: TRBJ1-1; D gene: .; clone size: few; V gene: TRBV5-1; CDR3 length: 14; CDR3 DNA: TGCGCCAGCAGCCTGGGACATTTGGGCACTGAAGCTTTCTTT; CDR3 protein: CASSLGHLGTEAFF
J gene: TRBJ2-1; D gene: .; clone size: .; V gene: TRBV27; CDR3 length: 15; CDR3 DNA: TGTGCCAGCAGTTTGGCGGCGGGAAGGGTAATCTATCAGTTCTTC; CDR3 protein: CASSLAAGRVIYQFF
J gene: TRBJ2-7; D gene: .; clone size: .; V gene: TRBV28; CDR3 length: 11; CDR3 DNA: TGTGCCAGCAGTGCGAACTACGAGCAGTACTTC; CDR3 protein: CASSANYEQYF
J gene: TRBJ2-2; D gene: .; clone size: .; V gene: TRBV5-4; CDR3 length: 16; CDR3 DNA: TGTGCCAGCAGCTCCACGGCCAGGGTAGGGACCGGGGAGCTGTTTTTT; CDR3 protein: CASSSTARVGTGELFF
J gene: TRBJ1-4; D gene: TRBD1; clone size: .; V gene: TRBV7-9; CDR3 length: 15; CDR3 DNA: TGTGCCAGCAGCTTCCATGGACAGGCAAATGAAAAACTGTTTTTT; CDR3 protein: CASSFHGQANEKLFF
J gene: TRBJ2-7; D gene: TRBD1; clone size: .; V gene: TRBV6-6; CDR3 length: 14; CDR3 DNA: TGTGCCTCCCGAGGCCGGGACAGGGGTTACGAGCAGTACTTC; CDR3 protein: CASRGRDRGYEQYF
J gene: TRBJ2-7; D gene: .; clone size: .; V gene: TRBV2; CDR3 length: 13; CDR3 DNA: TGTGCCAGCACGACTGGGGGCGGCTACGAGCAGTACTTC; CDR3 protein: CASTTGGGYEQYF
J gene: TRBJ1-2; D gene: TRBD1; clone size: .; V gene: TRBV4-1; CDR3 length: 14; CDR3 DNA: TGCGCCAGCAGCCAAGGACAGGGGGCGAATGGCTACACCTTC; CDR3 protein: CASSQGQGANGYTF
J gene: TRBJ1-2; D gene: TRBD1; clone size: .; V gene: TRBV4-2; CDR3 length: 16; CDR3 DNA: TGTGCCAGCAGCCAAGCGACGGGACAGGGATCCTATGGCTACACCTTC; CDR3 protein: CASSQATGQGSYGYTF
J gene: TRBJ2-3; D gene: .; clone size: .; V gene: TRBV9; CDR3 length: 15; CDR3 DNA: TGTGCCAGCAGCCCGAGAGGAGTGGATTCAGATACGCAGTATTTT; CDR3 protein: CASSPRGVDSDTQYF
J gene: TRBJ2-3; D gene: TRBD2; clone size: .; V gene: TRBV5-1; CDR3 length: 18; CDR3 DNA: TGCGCCAGCAGCTTACCGCCCGGGACTAGCGGGGTGTCAGATACGCAGTATTTT; CDR3 protein: CASSLPPGTSGVSDTQYF
J gene: TRBJ2-1; D gene: TRBD2; clone size: .; V gene: TRBV5-4; CDR3 length: 18; CDR3 DNA: TGTGCCAGCAGCGCCCGCGGACTAGCGGGAGCGTCCTACAATGAGCAGTTCTTC; CDR3 protein: CASSARGLAGASYNEQFF
J gene: TRBJ2-5; D gene: .; clone size: .; V gene: TRBV5-1; CDR3 length: 14; CDR3 DNA: TGCGCCAGCGGTCAAGTGGGGCCCCCAGAGACCCAGTACTTC; CDR3 protein: CASGQVGPPETQYF
J gene: TRBJ2-7; D gene: .; clone size: .; V gene: TRBV19; CDR3 length: 13; CDR3 DNA: TGTGCCAGTAGTATAAGCGTCTCCTACGAGCAGTACTTC; CDR3 protein: CASSISVSYEQYF
J gene: TRBJ1-5; D gene: TRBD1; clone size: .; V gene: TRBV27; CDR3 length: 15; CDR3 DNA: TGTGCCAGCAGTCCCCGACAGGGCGGCAATCAGCCCCAGCATTTT; CDR3 protein: CASSPRQGGNQPQHF
J gene: TRBJ1-4; D gene: .; clone size: .; V gene: TRBV6-6; CDR3 length: 16; CDR3 DNA: TGTGCCAGCAGTTACTCGAGTTCCGGGAATCGTGAAAAACTGTTTTTT; CDR3 protein: CASSYSSSGNREKLFF
J gene: TRBJ2-3; D gene: TRBD2; clone size: .; V gene: TRBV11-1; CDR3 length: 16; CDR3 DNA: TGTGCCAGCAGCCTCCTAGCGGGAGGGAGCGGCGATACGCAGTATTTT; CDR3 protein: CASSLLAGGSGDTQYF
J gene: TRBJ1-4; D gene: TRBD1; clone size: .; V gene: TRBV2; CDR3 length: 12; CDR3 DNA: TGTGCCACCCGACAGGGCGGTGAAAAACTGTTTTTT; CDR3 protein: CATRQGGEKLFF
J gene: TRBJ2-7; D gene: TRBD2; clone size: .; V gene: TRBV30; CDR3 length: 16; CDR3 DNA: TGTGCCTGGAGTCGTTCGACTAGCGGGAGAGGTTACGAGCAGTACTTC; CDR3 protein: CAWSRSTSGRGYEQYF